This entry lists 5 T cell receptor beta chains sequenced from one sample in a study of human T cells and chemical hapten exposure. The time point denotes: patch test 1, 2 weeks after DPC sensitization. Treatment reported: therapeutic diphenylcyclopropenone sensitization with weekly scalp DPC. Total RNA came from unfractionated whole blood. MiXCR, run by TCRdb on the RACE reads, gives a single entry per CDR3 protein. The sample holds some 52,000 distinct CDR3 sequences, approximately 10% seen once. The sample consisted of whole blood, taken in connection with sensitization to the hapten diphenylcyclopropenone (DPC). The receptors derive from a woman in her thirties or forties with alopecia areata. Some clones in this sample may be carry-over from other donors' samples.

This clonotype has ten or more counts. The chain employs TRBV3-1 and TRBJ2-3; tentatively, D is TRBD2 (6 bases). From germline, CDR1 is LGHDT and CDR2 YNNKEL (reference sequence). Trimming removed 7 bases from V and 2 bases from J, with 13 bases in between. This CDR3 contains 14 residues. In DNA form, the CDR3 reads TGTGCCAGCACCCCTAGCGAGTCCACAGATACGCAGTATTTT. Its translation is CASTPSESTDTQYF.

The chain links TRBV12-3 or TRBV12-4 to TRBJ1-1; D may be TRBD1 (5 bases). The CDR3 runs 13 residues. Between the trimmed V and J ends, which lost 3 bases and 4 bases, there was a span of 9 bases. The CDR3 DNA reads as TGTGCCAGCAGTTTCAGACAGCTCACTGAAGCTTTCTTT. Its translation is CASSFRQLTEAFF.

V gene TRBV18 combines with J gene TRBJ2-3; a weak D match, TRBD1 (6 bases). Looked up from germline, CDR1 is KGHSH and CDR2 is LQKENI. Between the trimmed V and J ends, which lost 4 bases and 6 bases, there was a span of 23 bases. This CDR3 comprises 17 residues. The DNA for the CDR3 is TGTGCCAGCTCACTCCAGACCCCGGGACACGGGGTTGATACGCAGTATTTT. This codes for CASSLQTPGHGVDTQYF.

This clonotype was seen a few times. The chain has TRBV4-3 and TRBJ2-3, with D hard to call. CDR1 LGHNA and CDR2 YSLEER come from the germline V gene. The CDR3 is 14 residues long. The ends were cut back, 0 bases at V and 6 bases at J, with 10 bases in the middle. The CDR3: CASSQDRVVDTQYF. DNA of the CDR3: TGCGCCAGCAGCCAAGATAGGGTCGTGGATACGCAGTATTTT.

The CDR3 nucleotides read TGCAGTGCTAGAGATCGGGACAGGGACTACGAGCAGTACTTC. It codes for CSARDRDRDYEQYF. The genes are TRBV20-1 and TRBJ2-7; 9 nucleotides align to TRBD1. Germline lookup yields CDR1 DFQATT and CDR2 SNEGSKA (reference sequence). V trimming: 0 bases; J trimming: 3 bases; junction bases outside the gene matches: 3. The CDR3 consists of 14 residues.